These 3 T cell receptor beta chains came from one sample sequenced in a study of T cell responses to AZD1222 COVID-19 vaccine. Only in-frame clones appear in the TCRdb table, and some are missing; sequencing was by immunoSEQ multiplex PCR. The table lists about 110,000 clones, about 94% of them singletons. This specimen consisted of peripheral blood, obtained 28 days after the second AZD1222 dose. The receptor source for this set is an adult who received the AZD1222 COVID-19 vaccine.

The CDR3 loop reads CASTRDRGLSNYGYTF. The CDR3 DNA reads TGTGCCAGCACTCGGGACAGGGGGCTGTCGAACTATGGCTACACCTTC. The rearrangement joins TRBV3-1 (or the pseudogene TRBV3-2) to TRBJ1-2, with TRBD1 matching over 12 bases. This CDR3 comprises 16 residues. CDR1 LGHDT and CDR2 YNNKEL come from the germline V gene (reference sequence). The J segment lost 2 bases and the V segment lost 7 bases, leaving 8 bases of the junction unmatched.

CDR3: CASNLQGSTEAFF. In nucleotides, the CDR3 is TGTGCCAGCAACTTACAGGGGAGCACTGAAGCTTTCTTT. The chain recombines TRBV6-5 with TRBJ1-1, with 7 bases lining up with TRBD1. CDR1 MNHEY and CDR2 SVGAGI come from the germline V gene. Losses at the gene ends were 7 bases for V and 4 bases for J; bases not matched to a gene: 6. CDR3 length equals 13 residues.

The rearrangement uses TRBV12-3 or TRBV12-4 and TRBJ1-2, with D possibly matching TRBD1 (5 bases). The CDR3 has 13 amino acids. Deletions cut 6 bases from V and 2 bases from J, with 10 bases between. CDR3 in amino acids: CASSYRYNYGYTF. The CDR3 DNA reads TGTGCCAGCAGCTACAGGTACAACTATGGCTACACCTTC.